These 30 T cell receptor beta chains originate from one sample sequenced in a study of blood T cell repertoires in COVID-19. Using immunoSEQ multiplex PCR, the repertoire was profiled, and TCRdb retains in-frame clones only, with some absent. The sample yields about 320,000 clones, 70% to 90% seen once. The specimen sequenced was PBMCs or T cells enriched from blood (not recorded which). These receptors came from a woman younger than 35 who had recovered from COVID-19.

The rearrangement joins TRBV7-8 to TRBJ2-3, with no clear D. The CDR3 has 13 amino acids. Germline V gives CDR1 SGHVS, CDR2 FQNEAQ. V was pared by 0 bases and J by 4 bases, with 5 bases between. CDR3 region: CASSLASADTQYF. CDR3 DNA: TGTGCCAGCAGCTTAGCGTCGGCAGATACGCAGTATTTT.

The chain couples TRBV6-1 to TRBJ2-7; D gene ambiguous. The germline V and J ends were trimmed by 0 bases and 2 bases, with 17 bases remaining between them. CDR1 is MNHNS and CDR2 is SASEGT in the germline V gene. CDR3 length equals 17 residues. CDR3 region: CASSEALTADWAYEQYF. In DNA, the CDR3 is TGTGCCAGCAGTGAAGCGCTTACGGCAGACTGGGCCTACGAGCAGTACTTC.

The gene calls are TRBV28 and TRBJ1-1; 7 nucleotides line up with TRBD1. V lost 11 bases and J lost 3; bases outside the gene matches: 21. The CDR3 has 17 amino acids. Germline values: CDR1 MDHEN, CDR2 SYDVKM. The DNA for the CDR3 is TGTGCCCTCCAGTTTATGGGGACAGCTCCCCCCGACACTGAAGCTTTCTTT. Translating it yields CALQFMGTAPPDTEAFF.

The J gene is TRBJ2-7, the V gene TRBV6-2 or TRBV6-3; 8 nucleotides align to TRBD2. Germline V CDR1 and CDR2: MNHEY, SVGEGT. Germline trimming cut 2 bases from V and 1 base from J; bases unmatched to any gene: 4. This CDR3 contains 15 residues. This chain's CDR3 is CASSYPRGGSYEQYF. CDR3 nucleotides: TGTGCCAGCAGTTACCCCCGGGGGGGGTCCTACGAGCAGTACTTC.

Written as DNA, the CDR3 is TGTGCCACCAGTGACGGGACAGGGTTCTACAATGAGCAGTTCTTC. As protein: CATSDGTGFYNEQFF. V is TRBV24-1 and J is TRBJ2-1; TRBD1 matches at 9 bases. Germline CDR1 is KGHDR and CDR2 is SFDVKD. The CDR3 covers 15 residues. J gave up 3 bases and V 4 bases, and 3 bases lay outside the gene matches.

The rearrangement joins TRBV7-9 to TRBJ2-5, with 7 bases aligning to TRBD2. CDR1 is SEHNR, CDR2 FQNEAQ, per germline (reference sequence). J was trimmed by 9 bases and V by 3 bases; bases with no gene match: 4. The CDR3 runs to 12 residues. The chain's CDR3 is CASSLGGTAQYF. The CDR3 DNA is TGTGCCAGCAGCTTGGGGGGGACCGCCCAGTACTTC.

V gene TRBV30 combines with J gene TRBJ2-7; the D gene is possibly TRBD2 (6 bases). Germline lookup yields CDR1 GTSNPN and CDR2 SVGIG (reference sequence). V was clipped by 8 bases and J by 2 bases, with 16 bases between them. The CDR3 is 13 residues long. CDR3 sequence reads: CAGRGAGTYEQYF. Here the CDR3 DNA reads TGTGCCGGCCGCGGGGCAGGCACCTACGAGCAGTACTTC.

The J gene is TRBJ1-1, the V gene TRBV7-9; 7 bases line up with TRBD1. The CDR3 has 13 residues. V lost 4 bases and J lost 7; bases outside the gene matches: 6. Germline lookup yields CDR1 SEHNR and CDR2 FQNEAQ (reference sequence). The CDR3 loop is CASSSYRGGEAFF. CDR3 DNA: TGTGCCAGCAGCTCGTACAGGGGTGGTGAAGCTTTCTTT.

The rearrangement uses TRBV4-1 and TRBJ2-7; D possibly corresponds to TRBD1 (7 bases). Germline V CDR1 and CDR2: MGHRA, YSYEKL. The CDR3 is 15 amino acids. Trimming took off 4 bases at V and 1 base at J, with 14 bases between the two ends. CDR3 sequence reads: CASSPQGGRSYEQYF. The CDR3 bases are TGCGCCAGCAGCCCTCAGGGGGGCCGGTCCTACGAGCAGTACTTC.

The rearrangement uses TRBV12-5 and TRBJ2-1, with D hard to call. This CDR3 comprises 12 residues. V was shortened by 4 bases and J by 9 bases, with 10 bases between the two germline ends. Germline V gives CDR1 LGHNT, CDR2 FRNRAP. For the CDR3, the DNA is TGTGCTAGTGGTTATTATCGCGGTGAGCAGTTCTTC. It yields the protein CASGYYRGEQFF.

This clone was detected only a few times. CDR3 bases: TGTGCCAGCAGCTTTAAATTCGATTTATGGGACACTGGCCTAATTGAGCAGTACTTC. Protein: CASSFKFDLWDTGLIEQYF. This rearrangement joins TRBV5-6 to TRBJ2-7; D may be TRBD1 (6 bases). V gave up 2 bases and J gave up 7 bases, with 31 bases separating them. The CDR3 loop spans 19 amino acids. Per the germline V gene, CDR1 is SGHDT and CDR2 is YYEEEE. The complete variable domain, with remaining parts taken from reference TRBV5-6 and TRBJ2-7, reads DAGVTQSPTHLIKTRGQQVTLRCSPKSGHDTVSWYQQALGQGPQFIFQYYEEEERQRGNFPDRFSGHQFPNYSSELNVNALLLGDSALYLCASSFKFDLWDTGLIEQYFGPGTRLTVT.

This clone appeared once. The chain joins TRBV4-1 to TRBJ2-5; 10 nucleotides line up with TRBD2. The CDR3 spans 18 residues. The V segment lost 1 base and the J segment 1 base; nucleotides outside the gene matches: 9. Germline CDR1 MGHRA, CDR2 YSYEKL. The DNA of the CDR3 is TGCGCCAGCAGCCAAGGAGATAGCGGGAGGAAACTCCAAGAGACCCAGTACTTC. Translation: CASSQGDSGRKLQETQYF.

CDR3 in DNA: TGTGCCAGTAGTATAGACGGCAGACAGGGATGGAGTGGCTACACCTTC. Protein product: CASSIDGRQGWSGYTF. The J gene is TRBJ1-2, the V gene TRBV19, with TRBD1 identical over 7 bases. The CDR3 runs 16 residues. The germline V gene encodes CDR1 LNHDA and CDR2 SQIVND (reference sequence). Trimming at V came to 0 bases and at J to 7 bases, leaving 11 bases not matched to a gene.

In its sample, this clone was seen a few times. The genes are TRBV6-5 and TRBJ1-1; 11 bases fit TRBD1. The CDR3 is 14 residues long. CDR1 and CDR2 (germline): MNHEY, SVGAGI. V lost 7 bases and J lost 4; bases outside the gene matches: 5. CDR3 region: CASIDGTGGTEAFF. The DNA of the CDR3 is TGTGCCAGCATCGACGGGACAGGGGGCACTGAAGCTTTCTTT.

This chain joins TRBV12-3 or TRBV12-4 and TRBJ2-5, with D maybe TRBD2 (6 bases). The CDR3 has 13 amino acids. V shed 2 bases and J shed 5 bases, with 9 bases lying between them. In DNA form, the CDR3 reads TGTGCCAGCAGTTTAAGCGGGTGGGAGACCCAGTACTTC. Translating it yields CASSLSGWETQYF.

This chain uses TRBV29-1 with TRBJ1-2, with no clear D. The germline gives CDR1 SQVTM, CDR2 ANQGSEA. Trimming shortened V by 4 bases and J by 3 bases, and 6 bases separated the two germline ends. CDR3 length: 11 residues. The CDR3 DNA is TGCAGCGTTGCACACCACTATGGCTACACCTTC. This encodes CSVAHHYGYTF.

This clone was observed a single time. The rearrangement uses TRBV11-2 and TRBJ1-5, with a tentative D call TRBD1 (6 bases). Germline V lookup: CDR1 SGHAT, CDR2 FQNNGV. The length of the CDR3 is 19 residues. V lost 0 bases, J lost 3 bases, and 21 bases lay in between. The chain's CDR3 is CASSLDHPQGALYNQPQHF. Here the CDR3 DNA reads TGTGCCAGCAGCTTAGATCATCCACAGGGAGCTTTATACAATCAGCCCCAGCATTTT.

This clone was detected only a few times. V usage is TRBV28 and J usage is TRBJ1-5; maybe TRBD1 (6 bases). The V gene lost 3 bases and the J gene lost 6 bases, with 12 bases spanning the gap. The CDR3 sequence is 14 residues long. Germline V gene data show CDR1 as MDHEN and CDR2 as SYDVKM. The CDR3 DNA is TGTGCCAGCAGTTTCGGGGGGGCGCCTCAGCCCCAGCATTTT. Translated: CASSFGGAPQPQHF.

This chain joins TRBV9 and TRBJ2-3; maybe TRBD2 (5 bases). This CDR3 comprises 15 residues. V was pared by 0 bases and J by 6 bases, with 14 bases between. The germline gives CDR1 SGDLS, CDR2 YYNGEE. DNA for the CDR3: TGTGCCAGCAGCGTAGACGGGATTTCCCTTGATACGCAGTATTTT. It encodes CASSVDGISLDTQYF.

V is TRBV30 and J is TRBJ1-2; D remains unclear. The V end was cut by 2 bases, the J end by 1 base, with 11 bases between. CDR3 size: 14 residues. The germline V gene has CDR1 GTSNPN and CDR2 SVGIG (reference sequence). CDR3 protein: CAWSPTGFNYGYTF. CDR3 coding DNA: TGTGCCTGGAGTCCGACGGGGTTTAACTATGGCTACACCTTC.

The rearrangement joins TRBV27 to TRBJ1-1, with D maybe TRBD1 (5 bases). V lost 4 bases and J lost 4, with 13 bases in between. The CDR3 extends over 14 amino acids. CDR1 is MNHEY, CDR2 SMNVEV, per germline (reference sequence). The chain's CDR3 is CASSSYRIGTEAFF. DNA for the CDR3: TGTGCCAGCAGTTCGTACAGGATTGGCACTGAAGCTTTCTTT.

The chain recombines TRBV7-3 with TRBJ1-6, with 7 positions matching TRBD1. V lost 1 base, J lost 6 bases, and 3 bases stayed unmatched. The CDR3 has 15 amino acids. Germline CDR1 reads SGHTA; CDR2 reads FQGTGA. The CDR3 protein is CASSLRGGRNSPLHF. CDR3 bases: TGTGCCAGCAGCTTAAGAGGGGGCCGTAATTCACCCCTCCACTTT. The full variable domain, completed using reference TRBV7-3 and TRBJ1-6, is GAGVSQTPSNKVTEKGKYVELRCDPISGHTALYWYRQSLGQGPEFLIYFQGTGAADDSGLPNDRFFAVRPEGSVSTLKIQRTERGDSAVYLCASSLRGGRNSPLHFGNGTRLTVT.

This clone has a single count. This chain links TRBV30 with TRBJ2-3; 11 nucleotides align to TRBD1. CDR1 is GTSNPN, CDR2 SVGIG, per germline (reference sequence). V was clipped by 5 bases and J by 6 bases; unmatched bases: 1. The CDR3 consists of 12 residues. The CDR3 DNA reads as TGTGCCTGGGGACAGGGGGCGGATACGCAGTATTTT. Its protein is CAWGQGADTQYF.

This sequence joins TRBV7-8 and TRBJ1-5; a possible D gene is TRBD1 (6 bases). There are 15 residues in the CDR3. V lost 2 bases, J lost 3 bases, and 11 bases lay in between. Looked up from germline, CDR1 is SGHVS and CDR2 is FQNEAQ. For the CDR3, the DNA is TGTGCCAGCAGCTTATCGGCAGGGGTCAATCAGCCCCAGCATTTT. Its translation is CASSLSAGVNQPQHF.

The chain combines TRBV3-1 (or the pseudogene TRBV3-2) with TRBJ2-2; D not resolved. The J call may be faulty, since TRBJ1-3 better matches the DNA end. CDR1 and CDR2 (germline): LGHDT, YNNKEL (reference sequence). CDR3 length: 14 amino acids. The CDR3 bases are TGTGCCAGCAGCTTTGGCGACTCTGGAAACACCATATATTTT. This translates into CASSFGDSGNTIYF.

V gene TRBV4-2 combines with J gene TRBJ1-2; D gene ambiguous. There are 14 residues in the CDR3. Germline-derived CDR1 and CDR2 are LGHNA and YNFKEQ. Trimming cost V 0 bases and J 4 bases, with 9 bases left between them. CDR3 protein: CASSQEVGSYGYTF. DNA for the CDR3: TGTGCCAGCAGCCAAGAGGTCGGGAGCTATGGCTACACCTTC.

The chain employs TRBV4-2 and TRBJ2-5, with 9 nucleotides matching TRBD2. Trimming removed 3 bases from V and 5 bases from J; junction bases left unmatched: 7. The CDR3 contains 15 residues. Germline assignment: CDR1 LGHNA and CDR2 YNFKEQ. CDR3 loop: CASSQGSGGSETQYF. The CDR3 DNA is TGTGCCAGCAGCCAGGGTAGCGGGGGTTCCGAGACCCAGTACTTC.

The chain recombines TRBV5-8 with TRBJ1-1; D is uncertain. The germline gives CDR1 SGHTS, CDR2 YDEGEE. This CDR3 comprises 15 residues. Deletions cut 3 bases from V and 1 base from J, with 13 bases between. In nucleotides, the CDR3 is TGTGCCAGCAGCTCGGATCCTGGCGGGAACACTGAAGCTTTCTTT. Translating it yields CASSSDPGGNTEAFF.

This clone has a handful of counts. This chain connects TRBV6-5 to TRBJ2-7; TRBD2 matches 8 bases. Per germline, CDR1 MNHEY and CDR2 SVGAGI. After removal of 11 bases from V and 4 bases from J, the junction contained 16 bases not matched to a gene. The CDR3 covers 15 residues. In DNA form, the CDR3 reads TGTGCCGGAGCCCCCCGGGGGGGGGCCGCGTACGAGCAGTACTTC. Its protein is CAGAPRGGAAYEQYF.

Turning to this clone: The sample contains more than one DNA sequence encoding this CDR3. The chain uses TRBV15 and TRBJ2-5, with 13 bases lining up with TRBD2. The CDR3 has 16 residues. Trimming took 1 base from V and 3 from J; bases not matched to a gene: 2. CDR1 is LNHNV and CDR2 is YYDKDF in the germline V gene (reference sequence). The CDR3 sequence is CATSRGTSGGEETQYF. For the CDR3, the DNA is TGTGCCACCAGCAGAGGGACTAGCGGGGGAGAAGAGACCCAGTACTTC.